This T cell receptor (beta chain) comes out of a study of blood T cell repertoires in COVID-19. Study overall: Sites in the United States, Italy and Spain provided acute and convalescent COVID-19 samples. The analysed material was cDNA or gDNA that came from T cells, B-cell-depleted T cells, or PBMCs.

In terms of age and location, participants ranged from roughly 18 to 100 years and lived in around 22 US areas. Using immunoSEQ multiplex PCR, the repertoire was profiled, and TCRdb retains in-frame clones only, with some absent. The table has around 200,000 clones, around 81% seen once. CDR1 is DFQATT and CDR2 is SNEGSKA in the germline V gene (reference sequence). Trimming shortened V by 3 bases and J by 4 bases, and 12 bases separated the two germline ends. The CDR3 totals 14 residues. The receptor was isolated from a woman aged 40 to 49 with acute COVID-19. The sample taken for sequencing was PBMCs or T cells enriched from blood (not recorded which). This chain joins TRBV20-1 and TRBJ1-4; D ambiguous. CDR3: CSASRQALNEKLFF. In DNA form, the CDR3 reads TGCAGTGCTAGTAGGCAGGCCCTTAATGAAAAACTGTTTTTT.